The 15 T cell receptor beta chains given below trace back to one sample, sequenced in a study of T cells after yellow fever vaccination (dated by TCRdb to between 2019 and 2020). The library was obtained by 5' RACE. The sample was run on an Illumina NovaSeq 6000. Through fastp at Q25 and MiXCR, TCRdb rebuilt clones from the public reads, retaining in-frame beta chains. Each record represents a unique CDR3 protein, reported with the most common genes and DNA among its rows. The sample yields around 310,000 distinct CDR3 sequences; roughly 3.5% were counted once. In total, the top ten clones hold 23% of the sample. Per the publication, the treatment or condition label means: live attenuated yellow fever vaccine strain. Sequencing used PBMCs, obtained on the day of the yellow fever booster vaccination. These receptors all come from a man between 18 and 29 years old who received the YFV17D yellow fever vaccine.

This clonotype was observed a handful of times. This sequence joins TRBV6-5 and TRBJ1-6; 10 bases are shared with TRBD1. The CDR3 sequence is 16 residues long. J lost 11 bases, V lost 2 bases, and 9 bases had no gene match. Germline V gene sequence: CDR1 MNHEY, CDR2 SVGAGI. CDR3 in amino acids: CASSYRRDRGAAPLHF. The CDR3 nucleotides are TGTGCCAGCAGTTACCGCCGGGACAGGGGCGCCGCACCCCTCCACTTT.

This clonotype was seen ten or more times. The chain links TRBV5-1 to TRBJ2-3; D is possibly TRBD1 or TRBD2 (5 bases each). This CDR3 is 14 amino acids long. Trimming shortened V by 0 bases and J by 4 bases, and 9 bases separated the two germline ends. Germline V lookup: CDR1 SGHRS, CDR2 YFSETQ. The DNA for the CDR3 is TGCGCCAGCAGCTTGGCGAGGGGCGCAGATACGCAGTATTTT. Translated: CASSLARGADTQYF.

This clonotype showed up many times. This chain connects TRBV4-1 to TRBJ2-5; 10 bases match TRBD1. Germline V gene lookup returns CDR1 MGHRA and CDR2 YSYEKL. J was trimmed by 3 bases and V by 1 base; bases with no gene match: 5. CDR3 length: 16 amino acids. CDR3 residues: CASSQVQDRGKETQYF. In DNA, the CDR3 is TGCGCCAGCAGCCAAGTCCAGGACAGGGGGAAAGAGACCCAGTACTTC.

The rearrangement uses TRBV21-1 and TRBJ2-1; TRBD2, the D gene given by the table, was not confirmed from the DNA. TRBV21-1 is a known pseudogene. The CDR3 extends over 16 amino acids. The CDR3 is CASSKPSGGAYNEQFF. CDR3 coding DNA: TGTGCCAGCAGCAAACCTAGCGGGGGGGCATACAATGAGCAGTTCTTC.

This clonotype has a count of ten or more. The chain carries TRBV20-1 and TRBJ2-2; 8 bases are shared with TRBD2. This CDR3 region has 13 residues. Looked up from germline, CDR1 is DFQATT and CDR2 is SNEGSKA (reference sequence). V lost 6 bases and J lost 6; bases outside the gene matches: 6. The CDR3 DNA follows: TGCAGTGCCGCCACGGGGGGGCCCGGGGAGCTGTTTTTT. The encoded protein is CSAATGGPGELFF.

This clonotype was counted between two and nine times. CDR3 bases: TGTGCCAGTAGATGGGTCCCCCGGACCACTGAAGCTTTCTTT. Encoded protein: CASRWVPRTTEAFF. The J gene is TRBJ1-1, the V gene TRBV19; D not resolved. Germline-derived CDR1 and CDR2 are LNHDA and SQIVND (reference sequence). V was trimmed by 6 bases and J by 4 bases, leaving 15 bases between them. CDR3 length equals 14 residues.

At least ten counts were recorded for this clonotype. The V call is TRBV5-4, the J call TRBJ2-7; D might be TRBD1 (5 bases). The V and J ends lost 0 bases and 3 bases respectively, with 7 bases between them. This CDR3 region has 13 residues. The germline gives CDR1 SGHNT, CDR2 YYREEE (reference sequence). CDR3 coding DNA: TGTGCCAGCAGCTTGGACAGGAACTACGAGCAGTACGTC. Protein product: CASSLDRNYEQYV.

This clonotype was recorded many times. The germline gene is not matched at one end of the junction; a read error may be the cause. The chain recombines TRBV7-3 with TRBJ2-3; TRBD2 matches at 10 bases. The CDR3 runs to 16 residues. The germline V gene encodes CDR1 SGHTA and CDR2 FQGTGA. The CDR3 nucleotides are TGTGCCAGCAGCTTAATGGCTAGCGGGGGCACGGATACGCAGTATTTT. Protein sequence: CASSLMASGGTDTQYF.

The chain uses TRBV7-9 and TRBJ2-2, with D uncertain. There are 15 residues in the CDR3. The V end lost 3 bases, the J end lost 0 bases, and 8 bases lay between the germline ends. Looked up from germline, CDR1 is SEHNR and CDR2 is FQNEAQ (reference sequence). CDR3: CASSFENANTGELFF. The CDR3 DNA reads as TGTGCCAGCAGCTTCGAGAACGCGAACACCGGGGAGCTGTTTTTT.

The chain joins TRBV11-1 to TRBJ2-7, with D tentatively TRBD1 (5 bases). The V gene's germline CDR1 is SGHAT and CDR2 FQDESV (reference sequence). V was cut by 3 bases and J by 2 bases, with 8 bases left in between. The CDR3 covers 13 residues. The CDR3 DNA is TGTGCCAGCAGCTTGTCCAGGGCCTACGAGCAGTACGTC. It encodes CASSLSRAYEQYV.

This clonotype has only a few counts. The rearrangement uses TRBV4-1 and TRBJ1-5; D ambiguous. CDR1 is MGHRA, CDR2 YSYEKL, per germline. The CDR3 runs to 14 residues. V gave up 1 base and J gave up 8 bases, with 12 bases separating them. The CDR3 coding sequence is TGCGCCAGCAGCCAAGGACTCGAAAGGGAGCCCCAGCATTTT. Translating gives CASSQGLEREPQHF.

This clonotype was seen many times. The CDR3 nucleotides are TGTGCCAGCAGCAAAGACAGGGCCTACGAGCAGTACTTC. Amino acid sequence: CASSKDRAYEQYF. The chain combines TRBV9 with TRBJ2-7, with 7 bases identical to TRBD1. J was trimmed by 2 bases and V by 4 bases; bases with no gene match: 3. Per germline, CDR1 SGDLS and CDR2 YYNGEE. The CDR3 has 13 amino acids.

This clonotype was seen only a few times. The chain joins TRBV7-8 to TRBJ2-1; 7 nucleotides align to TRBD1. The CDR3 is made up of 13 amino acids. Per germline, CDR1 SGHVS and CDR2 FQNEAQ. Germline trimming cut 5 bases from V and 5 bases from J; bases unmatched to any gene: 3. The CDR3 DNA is TGTGCCAGCAGCGTAACAGGGGACAATGAGCAGTTCTTC. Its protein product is CASSVTGDNEQFF.

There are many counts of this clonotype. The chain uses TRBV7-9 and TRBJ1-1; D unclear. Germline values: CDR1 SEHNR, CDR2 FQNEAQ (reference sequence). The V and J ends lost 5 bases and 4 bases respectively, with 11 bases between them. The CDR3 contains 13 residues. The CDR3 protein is CASSPSRATEAFF. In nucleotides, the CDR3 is TGTGCCAGCAGCCCGAGTAGGGCCACTGAAGCTTTCTTT.

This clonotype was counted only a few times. The CDR3 DNA reads as TGTGCCAGCAGTTTTAAGGGTTGGGGACTAGCGGGGCAAGAGACCCAGTACTTC. Protein: CASSFKGWGLAGQETQYF. V and J are TRBV28 and TRBJ2-5; 13 bases fit TRBD2. Unmatched junction bases numbered 9, after V lost 3 bases and J lost 2 bases. Germline loops: CDR1 MDHEN, CDR2 SYDVKM. This CDR3 region has 18 residues.